This T cell receptor (beta chain) was found in a study of blood T cells in healthy people across ages. Ranging in age from about 6 to 95, the donors were healthy Caucasian individuals from Russia. The V end was cut by 6 bases, the J end by 9 bases, with 21 bases between. Germline-derived CDR1 and CDR2 are DFQATT and SNEGSKA (reference sequence). The CDR3 totals 14 residues. Overall study findings and caveats: With age, beta diversity per million T cells declined roughly linearly, significantly by 30 to 40. Donor CMV status was unknown, possibly confounding expanded clonotype changes.

This clonotype has just a few counts. Its cognate antigen is unknown. A J-beta primer mix and a sample-barcoded 5' primer were used in a second PCR of about 7 to 12 cycles. Using its own MiXCR run on the 5' RACE reads, TCRdb lists one record per CDR3 protein. The sample contains under 2 million distinct CDR3 sequences, roughly 32% of which appear only once. Sequencing input: blood. The clonotype was recovered from a woman aged 25 to 39 in good health. This chain uses TRBV20-1 with TRBJ2-1; TRBD1 might be the D (6 bases). The CDR3 spells CSAALFTGSGEQFF. The CDR3 nucleotides are TGCAGTGCCGCCCTCTTTACAGGGTCAGGTGAGCAGTTCTTC.